The clone carrying this T cell receptor (beta chain) was observed once. The data were taken from a study of blood T cell repertoires in COVID-19. The CDR3 extends over 19 amino acids. The germline V gene has CDR1 LNHDA and CDR2 SQIVND (reference sequence). The junction had 12 bases not matched to a gene; V was cut back by 3 bases and J by 1 base. Some clones are missing from TCRdb's copy, which holds only in-frame ones; the method was immunoSEQ multiplex PCR. In the table there are 200,000 or so clones, around 75% of which are singletons. Sequencing was done on a sample of peripheral blood. The source of this sequence is a human donor in a cohort sampled during active COVID-19. This sequence joins TRBV19 and TRBJ2-6; 7 bases are shared with TRBD2. Here the CDR3 reads CASSMSGTGGMSGANVLTF. DNA for the CDR3: TGTGCCAGTAGTATGAGTGGGACGGGGGGAATGTCTGGGGCCAACGTCCTGACTTTC.